The 18 T cell receptor beta chains below all came from one sample that was sequenced in a study of Graves' ophthalmopathy and Graves' hyperthyroidism. Amplification of TCR beta CDR3 regions used RNA transcripts. Second-round multiplex PCR came after first-round RT-PCR with HTBI primers. TCRdb re-analysed the multiplex PCR reads in MiXCR, keeping a single row per CDR3 protein. Seen here are 500,000 to 600,000 distinct CDR3 sequences, about 40% observed once, and the top ten hold about 4%. What was sequenced was peripheral blood or thyroid tissue (not recorded which). The receptors originated from an adult man with Graves' hyperthyroidism.

This clonotype was seen only once. The genes are TRBV12-5 and TRBJ2-7; D gene unclear. Germline loops: CDR1 LGHNT, CDR2 FRNRAP. The CDR3 has 14 residues. CDR3 in amino acids: CASSLGYGPYEQYF. CDR3 DNA sequence: TGTGCCAGCAGTTTGGGATACGGACCTTACGAGCAGTACTTC.

This clonotype was observed once. V is TRBV7-9 and J is TRBJ2-3; D may be TRBD1 (5 bases). Between the trimmed V and J ends, which lost 2 bases and 2 bases, there was a span of 11 bases. Germline lookup yields CDR1 SEHNR and CDR2 FQNEAQ (reference sequence). This CDR3 comprises 15 residues. CDR3 region: CASSLPQGFTDTQYF. CDR3 nucleotide sequence: TGTGCCAGCAGCTTACCTCAGGGCTTCACAGATACGCAGTATTTT.

The CDR3 DNA sequence: TGTGCCAGCAGCTCCACAACAGGGGGCTATGGCTACACCTTC. The encoded protein is CASSSTTGGYGYTF. V usage is TRBV6-5 and J usage is TRBJ1-2, with 8 bases lining up with TRBD1. This CDR3 region has 14 residues. The germline V gene encodes CDR1 MNHEY and CDR2 SVGAGI. Losses at the gene ends were 6 bases for V and 4 bases for J; bases not matched to a gene: 7.

A word on this clonotype: A junction boundary mismatches the germline segment, possibly from a read error. CDR3 in amino acids: CAPSDLTTDGQETQYF. The CDR3 DNA is TGTGCCCCCAGTGATTTAACCACGGACGGACAAGAGACCCAGTACTTC. The chain employs TRBV24-1 and TRBJ2-5, with D unclear. The CDR3 has 16 residues. The germline CDR1 and CDR2 sequences are KGHDR and SFDVKD.

The chain uses TRBV19 and TRBJ1-5; tentatively, D is TRBD1 (5 bases). Trimming pared 6 bases from V and 4 bases from J, leaving 13 bases between. The CDR3 is 14 amino acids. The germline gives CDR1 LNHDA, CDR2 SQIVND (reference sequence). Here the CDR3 reads CASRMGGRNQPQHF. CDR3 nucleotides: TGTGCCAGTAGGATGGGGGGACGAAATCAGCCCCAGCATTTT.

This clonotype was recorded a few times. This chain uses TRBV13 with TRBJ2-7; no clear D gene. The V end lost 4 bases, the J end lost 1 base, and 11 bases lay between the germline ends. The CDR3 extends over 14 amino acids. CDR1 PRHDT and CDR2 FYEKMQ come from the germline V gene (reference sequence). CDR3 nucleotide sequence: TGTGCCAGCAGCTCCGCCGTCGAATCCTACGAGCAGTACTTC. Translated, it gives CASSSAVESYEQYF.

The chain carries TRBV10-3 and TRBJ2-5; 10 positions match TRBD2. Germline V gene data show CDR1 as ENHRY and CDR2 as SYGVKD. Trimming at V came to 5 bases and at J to 0 bases, leaving 21 bases not matched to a gene. CDR3 length: 21 residues. The CDR3 DNA sequence: TGTGCCATCAGTTACTCGTTGAGTAGCGGGGGGTGGTCGGCCAACCAAGAGACCCAGTACTTC. Its translation: CAISYSLSSGGWSANQETQYF.

The genes are TRBV10-3 and TRBJ1-1, with unresolved D. The CDR3 contains 13 residues. Trimming cost V 5 bases and J 6 bases, with 13 bases left between them. In germline, CDR1 is ENHRY, CDR2 SYGVKD. In DNA form, the CDR3 reads TGTGCCATCAGTACGGCAGGTCGCGCTGAAGCTTTCTTT. This sequence encodes CAISTAGRAEAFF.

This clonotype was recorded at least ten times. This rearrangement joins TRBV7-2 to TRBJ2-7, with D possibly matching TRBD2 (6 bases). Per the germline V gene, CDR1 is SGHTA and CDR2 is FQGNSA. Trimming took 1 base from V and 4 from J, leaving 11 bases between them. The CDR3 spans 14 residues. Written as DNA, the CDR3 is TGTGCCAGCAGCTTAGGGGTAGGAGGGTACGAGCAGTACTTC. This sequence encodes CASSLGVGGYEQYF.

This clonotype appeared many times. The V and J genes are TRBV12-3 or TRBV12-4 and TRBJ2-7; D gene uncertain. Trimming removed 2 bases from V and 6 bases from J, with 14 bases in between. This CDR3 region has 14 residues. Here the CDR3 reads CASSLRQAPGEQYF. The CDR3 nucleotides read TGTGCCAGCAGTTTACGGCAGGCACCCGGCGAGCAGTACTTC.

This clonotype was seen at least ten times. The chain couples TRBV29-1 to TRBJ1-2; TRBD1 matches at 8 bases. V lost 2 bases, J lost 7 bases, and 6 bases stayed unmatched. Germline V gene sequence: CDR1 SQVTM, CDR2 ANQGSEA. CDR3 length equals 13 residues. The CDR3 here is CSVEPQGAFGYTF. Written as DNA, the CDR3 is TGCAGCGTTGAACCCCAGGGGGCGTTTGGCTACACCTTC.

At least ten counts were recorded for this clonotype. This sequence joins TRBV7-6 and TRBJ2-6, with D tentatively TRBD1 (6 bases). The germline CDR1 and CDR2 sequences are SGHVS and FNYEAQ. V was cut by 5 bases and J by 0 bases, with 11 bases left in between. CDR3 length: 16 residues. CDR3 loop: CASSADSRSGANVLTF. DNA for the CDR3: TGTGCCAGCAGCGCGGACAGTCGCTCTGGGGCCAACGTCCTGACTTTC.

This clonotype came up once. CDR3 region: CASGAVSQETQYF. In DNA, the CDR3 is TGTGCCAGCGGGGCCGTCTCCCAAGAGACCCAGTACTTC. This chain links TRBV25-1 with TRBJ2-5, with D maybe TRBD1 (5 bases). V was trimmed by 8 bases and J by 1 base, leaving 11 bases between them. The CDR3 contains 13 residues. Germline V gene lookup returns CDR1 MGHDK and CDR2 SYGVNS.

The chain couples TRBV25-1 to TRBJ2-2; TRBD2 matches 10 bases. Per the germline V gene, CDR1 is MGHDK and CDR2 is SYGVNS. The length of the CDR3 is 18 residues. The V gene end was trimmed by 5 bases and the J gene end by 1 base; junction bases not matched to a gene: 10. The CDR3 sequence: CASSQGGLAGVNTGELFF. In nucleotides, the CDR3 is TGTGCCAGCAGTCAAGGGGGGCTAGCGGGAGTGAACACCGGGGAGCTGTTTTTT.

In this sample, this clonotype turned up many times. This sequence joins TRBV10-2 and TRBJ1-1, with TRBD1 matching 7 bases. V was clipped by 6 bases and J by 3 bases; unmatched bases: 10. The CDR3 consists of 15 residues. CDR1 WSHSY and CDR2 SAAADI come from the germline V gene. CDR3 in amino acids: CASRSGTAMYTEAFF. For the CDR3, the DNA is TGCGCCAGCAGGAGCGGGACAGCGATGTACACTGAAGCTTTCTTT.

In this sample, this clonotype turned up many times. V is TRBV6-1 and J is TRBJ1-5; TRBD1 agrees at 11 bases. In germline, CDR1 is MNHNS, CDR2 SASEGT. Trimming removed 11 bases from V and 6 bases from J; junction bases left unmatched: 12. The CDR3 extends over 15 amino acids. The CDR3 nucleotides read TGTGCCTGCCGTATGGGGACAGGGGGGTTTCAGCCCCAGCATTTT. This sequence encodes CACRMGTGGFQPQHF.

The chain joins TRBV7-9 to TRBJ1-4, with D uncertain. CDR3 length: 15 residues. Germline V gene data show CDR1 as SEHNR and CDR2 as FQNEAQ (reference sequence). The germline V and J ends were trimmed by 2 bases and 11 bases, with 18 bases remaining between them. The CDR3 protein is CASSLKGVSAGKLFF. The DNA of the CDR3 is TGTGCCAGCAGCTTAAAAGGAGTGAGCGCGGGGAAACTGTTTTTT.

The chain is built from TRBV7-9 and TRBJ2-7; a possible D gene is TRBD1 (6 bases). Germline CDR1 is SEHNR and CDR2 is FQNEAQ (reference sequence). V was clipped by 5 bases and J by 4 bases, with 18 bases between them. CDR3 length equals 15 residues. CDR3 amino acids: CASSPVAGATYEQYF. CDR3 sequence (DNA): TGTGCCAGCAGCCCCGTCGCAGGGGCGACTTACGAGCAGTACTTC.